This record concerns one T cell receptor beta chain sequence. This record comes from a study of blood T cell repertoires in COVID-19. The CDR3 is 14 residues long. TCRdb's table, derived via immunoSEQ multiplex PCR, lists solely in-frame clones and lacks some. Among 95,000 to 150,000 clones, 83% were seen once, and the ten largest hold 5.9%. The sample taken for sequencing was peripheral blood. The chain combines TRBV7-5 with TRBJ1-5; the table's TRBD1 call for D was not verified on the DNA. TRBV7-5 counts as a pseudogene. The receptor's source is a man older than 75 with active or convalescent COVID-19. The CDR3 protein is CVRSLPDRGTSSHF. The CDR3 bases are TGTGTCAGAAGCTTACCGGACAGGGGAACATCGTCGCATTTT.